The rows below give T cell receptor beta chains drawn from one sample of a study of shared clonotypes between healthy human individuals. Clones were read by immunoSEQ multiplex PCR, and TCRdb kept only the in-frame ones, dropping some. Found here are fewer than 600,000 clones, roughly three quarters of them singletons; the top ten hold less than 15%. Sequencing was carried out using PBMCs. Receptors were obtained from a woman aged 40 to 50 in good health. Some clones in this sample may be carry-over from other donors' samples. The CDR3 runs from the conserved cysteine through the conserved F or W. The D gene is left open where the match is weak. Expanded clones get a size class; other rows say once, few or many, or leave the size out.

d_gene	v_gene	j_gene	abundance	CDR3aa	CDR3nt
.	TRBV25-1	TRBJ2-6	.	CASSSPGANVLTF	TGTGCCAGCAGTTCTCCTGGGGCCAACGTCCTGACTTTC
.	TRBV18	TRBJ1-3	.	CASSPTTRASGNTIYF	TGTGCCAGCTCACCGACGACTCGGGCCTCTGGAAACACCATATATTTT
.	TRBV6-4	TRBJ2-1	.	CASSDSGGGAGNEQFF	TGTGCCAGCAGTGACTCAGGAGGGGGCGCGGGGAATGAGCAGTTCTTC
.	TRBV28	TRBJ2-1	once	CASLEGEGLLHEQFF	TGTGCCAGCCTCGAGGGAGAGGGTCTATTGCATGAGCAGTTCTTC
.	TRBV6-6	TRBJ2-7	.	CASSYPWAPLEQYF	TGTGCCAGCAGTTACCCCTGGGCACCCCTCGAGCAGTACTTC
TRBD2	TRBV19	TRBJ2-7	.	CASSWRESYEQYF	TGTGCCAGTAGTTGGCGGGAGTCCTACGAGCAGTACTTC
.	TRBV19	TRBJ2-4	.	CGGSAKNIQYF	TGTGGCGGGTCGGCCAAAAACATTCAGTACTTC
TRBD2	TRBV4-2	TRBJ2-7	once	CASSQEVASGYEQYF	TGTGCCAGCAGCCAAGAGGTCGCTAGCGGTTACGAGCAGTACTTC
TRBD1	TRBV27	TRBJ1-4	.	CASSNRGRGVEKLFF	TGTGCCAGCAGTAACAGGGGGAGGGGAGTTGAAAAACTGTTTTTT
TRBD2	TRBV5-1	TRBJ2-4	once	CASSPIWTSGTLAKNIQYF	TGCGCCAGCAGCCCCATATGGACTAGCGGGACCCTAGCCAAAAACATTCAGTACTTC
TRBD1	TRBV28	TRBJ1-2	.	CASNPGQGYGYTF	TGTGCCAGCAACCCCGGACAGGGTTATGGCTACACCTTC
.	TRBV18	TRBJ2-2	once	CASSPNEGELFF	TGTGCCAGCTCACCCAATGAGGGGGAGCTGTTTTTT
TRBD2	TRBV28	TRBJ2-5	.	CASSSPGLAGETQYF	TGTGCCAGCAGTTCCCCCGGACTAGCAGGCGAGACCCAGTACTTC
.	TRBV5-1	TRBJ1-2	.	CASSSEEGLGYTF	TGCGCCAGCAGCTCCGAGGAGGGGCTTGGCTACACCTTC
.	TRBV4-1	TRBJ2-7	.	CASSQGRAPIYAKYF	TGCGCCAGCAGCCAAGGAAGGGCCCCTATATACGCGAAGTACTTC
.	TRBV5-1	TRBJ2-2	.	CASSPGPRDTGELFF	TGCGCCAGCAGCCCCGGGCCGAGGGACACCGGGGAGCTGTTTTTT